This T cell receptor beta chain was captured in a study of T cells in Graves' hyperthyroidism and ophthalmopathy. This clonotype was seen more than once but under ten times. Its antigen is currently unknown. TCR beta CDR3 regions were amplified from RNA. A set of HTBI primers served as the primers for a first-round RT-PCR of the TCR CDR3. From the multiplex PCR reads, TCRdb called clonotypes with MiXCR, one entry per CDR3 protein. The repertoire has about 480,000 distinct CDR3 sequences, about an eighth of them found once; the top ten carry over 15%. Regarding the study as a whole: Appearing also in blood were most of the thyroid clonotypes expanded above 0.001. Through a model of 13 V-J features, ophthalmopathy was separated from stable hyperthyroidism.

The CDR3 contains 14 residues. Germline V gene data show CDR1 as SQVTM and CDR2 as ANQGSEA. If no ophthalmopathy progression occurred within 18 months, Graves' hyperthyroidism was stable. The sample taken for sequencing was blood. The rearrangement joins TRBV29-1 to TRBJ1-2; 9 bases line up with TRBD1. The TCR originated in a young woman with Graves' hyperthyroidism. The CDR3 is CSSKGGQGTDGYTF. CDR3 in DNA: TGCAGTTCCAAAGGCGGACAGGGGACAGATGGCTACACCTTC.